This T cell receptor beta chain was sequenced during a study of early stage breast cancer tumors. Whole-study context: Most invasive tumors, about 75% of the 16, were ER+/PR+/HER2-.

The protocol was immunoSEQ multiplex PCR, while the TCRdb copy is restricted to in-frame clones and leaves out a portion. The sample contains under 75,000 clones, about 83% of which appear only once. Findings and caveats of the study: Commonly generated sequences made up most enriched TCRB sequences shared between patients.

As to this clone: Its target is not known.

The CDR3 runs 16 residues. The germline V gene has CDR1 KGHSH and CDR2 LQKENI. V was trimmed by 6 bases and J by 10 bases, leaving 22 bases between them. The chain has TRBV18 and TRBJ1-6; D is possibly TRBD1 (6 bases). The clonotype was recovered from a young adult with breast cancer. Sequencing was done on a sample of blood. The CDR3 DNA sequence: TGTGCCAGCTCTCCCGACAGTGTTGGGGGCTCCTCACCCCTCCACTTT. Its protein is CASSPDSVGGSSPLHF.